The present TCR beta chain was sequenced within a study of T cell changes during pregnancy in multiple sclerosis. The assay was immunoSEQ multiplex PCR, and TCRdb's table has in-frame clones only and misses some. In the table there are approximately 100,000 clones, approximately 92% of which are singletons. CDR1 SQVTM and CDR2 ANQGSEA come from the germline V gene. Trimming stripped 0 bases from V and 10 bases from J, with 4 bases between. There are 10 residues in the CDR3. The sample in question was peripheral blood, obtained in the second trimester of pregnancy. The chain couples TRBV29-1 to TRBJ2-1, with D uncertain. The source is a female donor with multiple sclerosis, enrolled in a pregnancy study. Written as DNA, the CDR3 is TGCAGCGTTGAAGACAGGGAGCAGTTCTTC. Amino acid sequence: CSVEDREQFF.